This TCR beta chain originates from a study of blood T cell repertoires in COVID-19. Self-reported history from a screening survey and questionnaire set each donor's cohort. Only in-frame clones appear in the TCRdb table, and some are missing; sequencing was by immunoSEQ multiplex PCR. This sample has hundreds of thousands of clones, with roughly 90% found just once. Trimming cost V 4 bases and J 4 bases, with 4 bases left between them. The germline V gene has CDR1 SGHTA and CDR2 FQGNSA. The CDR3 is 11 amino acids. The clonotype was recovered from a woman aged 35 to 49 who had recovered from COVID-19. The sample consisted of PBMCs or T cells enriched from blood (not recorded which). The genes are TRBV7-2 and TRBJ2-5; D is uncertain. CDR3 DNA: TGTGCCAGCAGCTACGGAGAGACCCAGTACTTC. It translates to CASSYGETQYF. The variable domain in full, completed from reference TRBV7-2 and TRBJ2-5, reads GAGVSQSPSNKVTEKGKDVELRCDPISGHTALYWYRQSLGQGLEFLIYFQGNSAPDKSGLPSDRFSAERTGGSVSTLTIQRTQQEDSAVYLCASSYGETQYFGPGTRLLVL.